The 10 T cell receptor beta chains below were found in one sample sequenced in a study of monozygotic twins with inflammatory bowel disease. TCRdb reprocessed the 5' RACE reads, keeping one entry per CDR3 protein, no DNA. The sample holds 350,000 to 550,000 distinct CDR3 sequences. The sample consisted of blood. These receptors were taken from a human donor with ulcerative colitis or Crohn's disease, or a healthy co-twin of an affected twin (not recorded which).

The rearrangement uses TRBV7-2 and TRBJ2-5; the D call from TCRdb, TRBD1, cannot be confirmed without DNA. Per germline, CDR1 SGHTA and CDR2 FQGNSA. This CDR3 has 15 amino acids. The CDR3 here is CASSQGQGSMETQYF.

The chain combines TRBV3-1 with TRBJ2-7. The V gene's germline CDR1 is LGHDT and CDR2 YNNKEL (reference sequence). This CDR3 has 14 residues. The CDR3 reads CASSQGMGINEQYF.

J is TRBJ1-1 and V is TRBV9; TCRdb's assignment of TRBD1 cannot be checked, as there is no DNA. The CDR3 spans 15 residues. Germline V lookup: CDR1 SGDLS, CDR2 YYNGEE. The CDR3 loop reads CASSPRTGLNTEAFF.

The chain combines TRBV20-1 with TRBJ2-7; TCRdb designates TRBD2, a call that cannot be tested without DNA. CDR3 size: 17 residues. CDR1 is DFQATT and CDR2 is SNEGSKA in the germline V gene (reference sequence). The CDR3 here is CSARDPSSGRRSYEQYF.

The CDR3 is CASSFNYRDSNEKLFF. This sequence joins TRBV27 and TRBJ1-4. The CDR3 has 16 amino acids. CDR1 and CDR2 from the germline V gene are MNHEY and SMNVEV (reference sequence).

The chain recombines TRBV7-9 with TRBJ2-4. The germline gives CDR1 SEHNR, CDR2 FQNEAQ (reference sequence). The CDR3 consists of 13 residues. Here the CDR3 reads CASSPSAKNIQYF. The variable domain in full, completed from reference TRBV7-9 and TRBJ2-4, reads DTGVSQNPRHKITKRGQNVTFRCDPISEHNRLYWYRQTLGQGPEFLTYFQNEAQLEKSRLLSDRFSAERPKGSFSTLEIQRTEQGDSAMYLCASSPSAKNIQYFGAGTRLSVL.

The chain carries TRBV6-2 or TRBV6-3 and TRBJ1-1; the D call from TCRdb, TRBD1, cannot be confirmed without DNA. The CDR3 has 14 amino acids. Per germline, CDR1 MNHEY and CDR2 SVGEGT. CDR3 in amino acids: CASSYSPWGFEAFF.

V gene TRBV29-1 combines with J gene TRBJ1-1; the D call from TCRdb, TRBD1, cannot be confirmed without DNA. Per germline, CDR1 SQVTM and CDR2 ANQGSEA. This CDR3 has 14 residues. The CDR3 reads CSVVLWTGITEAFF.

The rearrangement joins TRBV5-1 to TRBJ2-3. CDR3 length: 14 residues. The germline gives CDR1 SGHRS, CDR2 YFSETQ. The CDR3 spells CASSLDSSTDTQYF.

The CDR3 reads CASSLGAASDEQYF. The V call is TRBV7-8, the J call TRBJ2-7; the D call from TCRdb, TRBD1, cannot be confirmed without DNA. The length of the CDR3 is 14 residues. Germline V CDR1 and CDR2: SGHVS, FQNEAQ.